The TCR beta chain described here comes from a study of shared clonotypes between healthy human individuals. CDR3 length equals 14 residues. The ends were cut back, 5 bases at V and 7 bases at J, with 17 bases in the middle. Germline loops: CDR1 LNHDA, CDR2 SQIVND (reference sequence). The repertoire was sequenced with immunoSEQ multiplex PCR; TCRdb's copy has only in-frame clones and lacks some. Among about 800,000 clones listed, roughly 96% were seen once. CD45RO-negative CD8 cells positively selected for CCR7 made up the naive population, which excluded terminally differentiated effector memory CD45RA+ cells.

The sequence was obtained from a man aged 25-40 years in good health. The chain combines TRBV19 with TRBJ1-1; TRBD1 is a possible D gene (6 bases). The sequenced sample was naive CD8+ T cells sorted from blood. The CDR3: CASSAGALTSEAFF. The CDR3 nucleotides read TGTGCCAGTAGTGCAGGGGCCCTCACAAGTGAAGCTTTCTTT.